This TCR beta chain was sequenced for a study of cytomegalovirus exposure and HLA in healthy donors (dated by TCRdb to 2015 to 2018). Background for the entire study: The 666 repertoires of the first cohort and the 95 to 150 validation repertoires were produced on the same platform, according to a later analysis. To predict cytomegalovirus infection status, the study brought together high-throughput TCR immunosequencing, statistical association of individual TCRs with disease status, and machine learning. The study aimed to test whether cataloging public T cell receptors could reveal signatures of past pathogen exposure. In addition to the first cohort of 500 to 850 subjects, a separate validation cohort of under 150 different subjects was used.

What the work shows at the level of the full study, not this receptor alone: Subsequent analysis determined that TCRs grouped into clusters in the first cohort also showed a tendency toward co-occurrence across the roughly 120 validation repertoires, and 85% to 95% of cluster scores exceeded 0. Cytomegalovirus status was reported to be diagnosed by the classifier with high specificity and sensitivity in both the original and validation cohorts. A few of the identified cytomegalovirus-associated TCR beta chains were confirmed in vitro to be specific for cytomegalovirus antigens. A later analysis lacked HLA typing for the validation cohort, so it scored co-occurrence in that cohort across all 120 repertoires. The authors suggested that the approach could potentially be generalized to other disease states and immunological phenotypes. Across donors, most TCR sequences were observed very rarely, whereas some public TCRs were present in many individuals. A total of 164 TCR beta chains were listed by the study as associated with cytomegalovirus.

The donors belonged to the validation cohort of approximately 130 subjects, which was separate from the roughly 670-subject first cohort. The CDR3 spans 15 residues, from the cysteine through the phenylalanine. Of the read, only the CDR3 DNA is kept; its 45 bases are in frame from base 1. Germline trimming amounts to 2 bases on V and 1 base on J, with 0 as the count of junction bases outside the gene matches. CDR1 and CDR2, per the germline V gene (reference sequence), are MNHEY and SMNVEV. The method was the immunoSEQ multiplex PCR assay. In the paper's pipeline: A statistical classification framework was built to diagnose cytomegalovirus status from the catalog of TCR beta chain sequences. Sourced from immuneACCESS, this table was stored by TCRdb with only in-frame sequences that have V and J called. A share of the clones is absent; for the studies checked, an unresolved V gene accounts for under half, and the remainder has no known explanation. That table is the source of V, J and clone size, and D and trimming were worked out from the DNA. A total of approximately 57,000 clones appear in this sample, about 92% of them only once. Roughly 5.2% of the sample is held by the ten biggest clonotypes.

A word on this clone: The antigen this receptor binds is unknown. No base quality values were provided; no much bigger clone lies one nucleotide off.

The TCR comes from a woman between 18 and 29 years old in good health and CMV-seronegative. The receptor chain draws on TRBV27 and TRBJ2-3, with 10 bases aligning to TRBD2. Source material: PBMCs. CDR3 sequence: CASSLGTSGTDTQYF. The nucleotide sequence is TGTGCCAGCAGTTTAGGGACTAGCGGCACAGATACGCAGTATTTT.